A single sample gave rise to the 12 T cell receptor beta chains below, sequenced in a study of T cell responses to AZD1222 COVID-19 vaccine. The protocol was immunoSEQ multiplex PCR, while the TCRdb copy is restricted to in-frame clones and leaves out a portion. The sample gives approximately 150,000 clones, 92% of which show up once; about 10% is in the top ten. Here the sequenced sample was peripheral blood, taken 28 days after the second AZD1222 dose. The receptors were sampled from an adult who received the AZD1222 COVID-19 vaccine.

The chain is built from TRBV6-1 and TRBJ1-5; the D is unclear. The germline V gene encodes CDR1 MNHNS and CDR2 SASEGT. Deletions cut 1 base from V and 5 bases from J, with 3 bases between. The CDR3 has 12 residues. The CDR3 sequence is CASSEGHQPQHF. CDR3 sequence (DNA): TGTGCCAGCAGTGAAGGGCATCAGCCCCAGCATTTT.

This rearrangement joins TRBV4-3 to TRBJ1-4, with TRBD1 matching 9 bases. The CDR3 loop spans 18 amino acids. With 0 bases clipped from V and 10 bases from J, the junction kept 15 bases outside the gene matches. Germline V gene data show CDR1 as LGHNA and CDR2 as YSLEER. The CDR3 loop is CASSQDFDRGAGGGKLFF. CDR3 DNA: TGCGCCAGCAGCCAAGATTTTGACAGGGGGGCTGGAGGTGGAAAACTGTTTTTT.

The V gene is TRBV12-5, the J gene TRBJ1-6; possibly TRBD1 for D (6 bases). Per the germline V gene, CDR1 is LGHNT and CDR2 is FRNRAP. The CDR3 has 17 amino acids. Trimming stripped 0 bases from V and 5 bases from J, with 14 bases between. CDR3 region: CASGLVGGARDNSPLHF. The CDR3, as DNA: TGTGCTAGTGGTTTGGTAGGGGGGGCGCGGGATAATTCACCCCTCCACTTT.

The gene calls are TRBV7-9 and TRBJ2-3; D gene ambiguous. The length of the CDR3 is 14 residues. V was trimmed by 6 bases and J by 7 bases, leaving 17 bases between them. CDR1 and CDR2 (germline): SEHNR, FQNEAQ (reference sequence). In DNA form, the CDR3 reads TGTGCCAGCAGTACCCCTCATCAAGGGAATACGCAGTATTTT. Translated, it gives CASSTPHQGNTQYF.

The V and J genes are TRBV5-8 and TRBJ1-1; no definite D call. Germline V gene data show CDR1 as SGHTS and CDR2 as YDEGEE. CDR3 size: 12 residues. V lost 4 bases and J 6 bases, leaving 10 bases between the germline ends. The CDR3 region is CASSLNVAEAFF. The CDR3 DNA follows: TGTGCCAGCAGCCTCAACGTAGCTGAAGCTTTCTTT.

The gene calls are TRBV19 and TRBJ1-5; 9 bases line up with TRBD1. J lost 3 bases, V lost 10 bases, and 7 bases had no gene match. Germline V gene sequence: CDR1 LNHDA, CDR2 SQIVND (reference sequence). The CDR3 covers 14 residues. CDR3 coding DNA: TGTGCCACAAGGACAGGGGTATCCAATCAGCCCCAGCATTTT. Protein: CATRTGVSNQPQHF.

This clone has just a few counts. The CDR3 reads CASSIGEAGELFF. CDR3 DNA: TGTGCCAGTAGTATAGGGGAGGCCGGGGAGCTGTTTTTT. The V gene is TRBV19, the J gene TRBJ2-2; D is perhaps TRBD2 (6 bases). This CDR3 is built from 13 residues. V shed 1 base and J shed 6 bases, with 6 bases lying between them. Germline CDR1 and CDR2: LNHDA and SQIVND (reference sequence).

The CDR3 sequence is CASSPQRDTQYF. The CDR3 coding sequence is TGTGCCAGCTCACCACAAAGAGATACGCAGTATTTT. This sequence joins TRBV18 and TRBJ2-3; no reliable D call. CDR3 length: 12 residues. Germline loops: CDR1 KGHSH, CDR2 LQKENI. V dropped 1 base and J dropped 5 bases, with 4 bases sitting between them.

The V gene is TRBV3-1 (or the pseudogene TRBV3-2), the J gene TRBJ1-4; TRBD1 matches at 7 bases. CDR3 length: 15 residues. Trimming removed 5 bases from V and 5 bases from J; junction bases left unmatched: 8. The germline gives CDR1 LGHDT, CDR2 YNNKEL (reference sequence). CDR3 protein: CASSFEGGQNEKLFF. In DNA form, the CDR3 reads TGTGCCAGCAGCTTCGAGGGGGGACAGAATGAAAAACTGTTTTTT.

This chain joins TRBV10-3 and TRBJ1-2; no clear D gene. The CDR3 contains 15 residues. CDR1 ENHRY and CDR2 SYGVKD come from the germline V gene. V was clipped by 0 bases and J by 0 bases, with 8 bases between them. DNA of the CDR3: TGTGCCATCAGTGAGTCCGGGATTACTAACTATGGCTACACCTTC. This codes for CAISESGITNYGYTF.

DNA for the CDR3: TGTGCCAGCAGTGAAATAGCAGGTTCCTACGAGCAGTACGTC. As protein: CASSEIAGSYEQYV. The rearrangement uses TRBV6-1 and TRBJ2-7; no firm D call. The germline V and J ends were trimmed by 2 bases and 1 base, with 9 bases remaining between them. In germline, CDR1 is MNHNS, CDR2 SASEGT. The CDR3 has 14 residues.

The rearrangement links TRBV29-1 to TRBJ2-1; 8 bases align to TRBD1. Germline trimming cut 3 bases from V and 5 bases from J; bases unmatched to any gene: 6. CDR1 and CDR2 (germline): SQVTM, ANQGSEA. CDR3 length: 14 residues. The CDR3 protein is CSVDKQGVHNEQFF. For the CDR3, the DNA is TGCAGCGTTGATAAACAGGGGGTCCACAATGAGCAGTTCTTC.